The clone carrying this T cell receptor (beta chain) has only one observation. Germline CDR1 is MNHEY and CDR2 is SMNVEV (reference sequence). The CDR3 runs to 16 residues. Trimming removed 5 bases from V and 8 bases from J; junction bases left unmatched: 10. This sample stems from a study of blood T cell repertoires in COVID-19. Across the study: Acute and convalescent COVID-19 specimens originated in the United States, Italy and Spain. T cells, B-cell-depleted T cells, or PBMCs supplied cDNA or gDNA.

A Seattle source enrolled patients during active infection and followed them longitudinally. In the original processing: Nucleated cell counts were estimated from reference gene primer amplification. Clones were read by immunoSEQ multiplex PCR, and TCRdb kept only the in-frame ones, dropping some. The V and J calls and clone size are taken from that table; D and trimming were inferred from the DNA. In the table there are 200,000 to 300,000 clones, 88% of which are singletons. Sequencing was done on a sample of peripheral blood. The TCR comes from a woman in her 30s with COVID-19, enrolled during active disease. The chain uses TRBV27 and TRBJ2-1; 12 nucleotides agree with TRBD2. This CDR3 is CASSHVLAGGPYEQFF. The CDR3 DNA reads TGTGCCAGCAGTCACGTTCTAGCGGGGGGGCCCTATGAGCAGTTCTTC.